This T cell receptor beta chain was recovered during a study of radiotherapy plus CTLA-4 blockade in lung cancer. About the study: Objective responses were documented in about 20% of patients, with disease control in 31%. Study conclusions and caveats: Blood saw expansion of tumor-derived TCR clones after radiotherapy plus ipilimumab. Best predicting response, reportedly, were early blood T cell clone dynamics, with interferon-beta.

Notes on this clone: Its specificity is unknown.

Profiled with immunoSEQ multiplex PCR; TCRdb holds only in-frame clones, not every one. The repertoire has about 56,000 clones, around 85% of them found once; the top ten carry approximately 15%. V was shortened by 4 bases and J by 2 bases, with 6 bases between the two germline ends. Per germline, CDR1 MDHEN and CDR2 SYDVKM. This CDR3 region has 12 residues. It was focal radiation plus CTLA-4 blockade with ipilimumab that patients with chemo-refractory metastatic non-small-cell lung cancer received. The sample was peripheral blood, taken from a patient treated with radiotherapy plus ipilimumab. The receptor was derived from a human donor with non-small cell lung cancer who had a complete response to radiotherapy plus ipilimumab. The chain employs TRBV28 and TRBJ2-7; D not certain. CDR3 in DNA: TGTGCCAGCAGTTCTATTCCCTACGAGCAGTACTTC. Translation gives CASSSIPYEQYF.